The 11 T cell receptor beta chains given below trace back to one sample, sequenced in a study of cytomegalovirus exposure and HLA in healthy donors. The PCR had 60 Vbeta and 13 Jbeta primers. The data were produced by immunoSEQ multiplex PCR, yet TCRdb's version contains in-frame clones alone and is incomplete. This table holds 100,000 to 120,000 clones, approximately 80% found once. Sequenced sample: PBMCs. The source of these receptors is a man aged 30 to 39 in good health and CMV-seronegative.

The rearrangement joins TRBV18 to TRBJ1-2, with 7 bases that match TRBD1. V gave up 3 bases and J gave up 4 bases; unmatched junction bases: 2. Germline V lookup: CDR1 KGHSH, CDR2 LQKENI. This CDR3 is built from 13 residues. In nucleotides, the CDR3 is TGTGCCAGCTCACCCGACAGGGCCTATGGCTACACCTTC. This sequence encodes CASSPDRAYGYTF. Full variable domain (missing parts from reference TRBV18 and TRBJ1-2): NAGVMQNPRHLVRRRGQEARLRCSPMKGHSHVYWYRQLPEEGLKFMVYLQKENIIDESGMPKERFSAEFPKEGPSILRIQQVVRGDSAAYFCASSPDRAYGYTFGSGTRLTVV.

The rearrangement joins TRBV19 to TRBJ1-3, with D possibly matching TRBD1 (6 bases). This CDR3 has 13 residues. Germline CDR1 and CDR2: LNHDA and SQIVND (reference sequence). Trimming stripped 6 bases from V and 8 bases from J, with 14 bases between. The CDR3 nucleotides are TGTGCCAGTAGATCCACAGGGAGAGACACCATATATTTT. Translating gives CASRSTGRDTIYF.

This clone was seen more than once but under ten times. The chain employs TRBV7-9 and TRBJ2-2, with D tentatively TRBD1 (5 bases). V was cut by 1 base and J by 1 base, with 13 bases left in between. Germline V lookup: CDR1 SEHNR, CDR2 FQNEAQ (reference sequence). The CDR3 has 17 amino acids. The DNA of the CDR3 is TGTGCCAGCAGCTTAGATTGGGGCAGACAGAACACCGGGGAGCTGTTTTTT. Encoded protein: CASSLDWGRQNTGELFF. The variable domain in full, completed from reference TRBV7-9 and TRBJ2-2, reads DTGVSQNPRHKITKRGQNVTFRCDPISEHNRLYWYRQTLGQGPEFLTYFQNEAQLEKSRLLSDRFSAERPKGSFSTLEIQRTEQGDSAMYLCASSLDWGRQNTGELFFGEGSRLTVL.

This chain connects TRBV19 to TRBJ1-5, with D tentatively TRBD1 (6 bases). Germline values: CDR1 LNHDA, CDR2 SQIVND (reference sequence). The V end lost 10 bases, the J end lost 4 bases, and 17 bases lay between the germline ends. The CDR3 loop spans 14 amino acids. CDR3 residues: CATQRGGLNQPQHF. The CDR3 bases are TGTGCCACTCAAAGGGGGGGCCTGAATCAGCCCCAGCATTTT.

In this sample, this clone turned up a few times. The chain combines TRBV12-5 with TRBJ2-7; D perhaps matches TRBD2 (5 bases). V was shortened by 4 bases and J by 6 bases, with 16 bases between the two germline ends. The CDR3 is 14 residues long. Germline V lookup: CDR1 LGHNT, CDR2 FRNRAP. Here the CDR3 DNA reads TGTGCTAGTGGTTCACCTGCAGCGGTGAGCGAGCAGTACTTC. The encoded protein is CASGSPAAVSEQYF.

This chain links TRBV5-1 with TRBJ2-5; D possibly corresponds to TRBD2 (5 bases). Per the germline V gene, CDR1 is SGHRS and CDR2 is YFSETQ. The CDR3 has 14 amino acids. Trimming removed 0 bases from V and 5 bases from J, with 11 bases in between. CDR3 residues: CASSLGSGMETQYF. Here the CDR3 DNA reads TGCGCCAGCAGCTTGGGGTCGGGGATGGAGACCCAGTACTTC.

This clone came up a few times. The CDR3 sequence: CASVRSPWGEMNTEAFF. CDR3 DNA: TGTGCCAGCGTTAGGTCCCCGTGGGGGGAAATGAACACTGAAGCTTTCTTT. The rearrangement links TRBV27 to TRBJ1-1, with D possibly being TRBD1 (5 bases). The V and J ends lost 8 bases and 0 bases respectively, with 22 bases between them. The CDR3 is 17 residues long. CDR1 MNHEY and CDR2 SMNVEV come from the germline V gene (reference sequence).

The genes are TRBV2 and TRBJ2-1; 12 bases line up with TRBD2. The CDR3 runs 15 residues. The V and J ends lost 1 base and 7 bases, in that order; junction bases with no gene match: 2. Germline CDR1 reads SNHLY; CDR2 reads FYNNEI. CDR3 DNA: TGTGCCAGCAGTGAAGGACTAGCGGGAGTAAATGAGCAGTTCTTC. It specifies CASSEGLAGVNEQFF.

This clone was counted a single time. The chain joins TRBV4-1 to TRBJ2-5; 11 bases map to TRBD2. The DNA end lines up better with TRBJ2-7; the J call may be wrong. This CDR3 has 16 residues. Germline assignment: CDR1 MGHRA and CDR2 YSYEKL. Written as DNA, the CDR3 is TGCGCCAGCAGCCAAGAGTTCGCTAGCGGGAGGCGCGAGCAGTACTTC. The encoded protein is CASSQEFASGRREQYF.

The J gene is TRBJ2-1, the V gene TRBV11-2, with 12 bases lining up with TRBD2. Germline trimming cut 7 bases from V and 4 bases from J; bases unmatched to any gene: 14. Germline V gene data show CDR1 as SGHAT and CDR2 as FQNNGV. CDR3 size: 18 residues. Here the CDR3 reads CASTALASGRAGYNEQFF. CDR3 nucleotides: TGTGCCAGCACCGCTTTGGCTAGCGGGAGGGCGGGGTACAATGAGCAGTTCTTC. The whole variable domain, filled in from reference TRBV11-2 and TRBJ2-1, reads EAGVAQSPRYKIIEKRQSVAFWCNPISGHATLYWYQQILGQGPKLLIQFQNNGVVDDSQLPKDRFSAERLKGVDSTLKIQPAKLEDSAVYLCASTALASGRAGYNEQFFGPGTRLTVL.

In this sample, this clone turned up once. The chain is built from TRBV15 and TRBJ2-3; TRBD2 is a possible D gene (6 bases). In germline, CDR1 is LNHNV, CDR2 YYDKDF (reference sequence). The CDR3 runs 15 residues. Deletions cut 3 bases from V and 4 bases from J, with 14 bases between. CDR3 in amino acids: CATSRTPSVPDTQYF. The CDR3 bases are TGTGCCACCAGCAGGACTCCTAGCGTTCCAGATACGCAGTATTTT. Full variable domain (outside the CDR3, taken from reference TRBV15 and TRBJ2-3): DAMVIQNPRYQVTQFGKPVTLSCSQTLNHNVMYWYQQKSSQAPKLLFHYYDKDFNNEADTPDNFQSRRPNTSFCFLDIRSPGLGDTAMYLCATSRTPSVPDTQYFGPGTRLTVL.